Described below is a single T cell receptor (beta chain) sequence and its context. The sample belongs to a study of tumor-infiltrating lymphocytes in oesophageal squamous cell carcinoma. The CDR3 is made up of 16 amino acids. J lost 0 bases, V lost 6 bases, and 8 bases had no gene match. Germline V lookup: CDR1 SGHVS, CDR2 FQNEAQ. MiXCR, applied by TCRdb to the PCR reads, yields one record per CDR3 protein. The sample records about 12,000 distinct CDR3 sequences, around 52% being singletons. This clonotype originated in a female donor with esophageal squamous cell carcinoma. The V and J genes are TRBV7-8 and TRBJ2-5, with TRBD1 matching over 9 bases. What was sequenced was esophageal tumor tissue. CDR3 nucleotides: TGTGCCAGCAGGTTGGGGGGACAGGGCTACCAAGAGACCCAGTACTTC. Its protein is CASRLGGQGYQETQYF.